This T cell receptor beta chain was observed in a study of T cells in Graves' hyperthyroidism and ophthalmopathy. Amplified TCR beta CDR3 regions came from RNA transcripts. The HTBI primer set drove a first-round RT-PCR of the TCR CDR3. TCRdb passed the multiplex PCR reads through MiXCR, listing each CDR3 protein once. Counted here are roughly 580,000 distinct CDR3 sequences, 35% to 55% occurring once; the ten biggest clones make up about 7.9%. The V end was cut by 7 bases, the J end by 9 bases, with 19 bases between. The CDR3 length is 14 residues. From germline, CDR1 is MNHNS and CDR2 SASEGT. Material: peripheral blood or thyroid tissue (not recorded which). This chain uses TRBV6-1 with TRBJ1-3, with D possibly matching TRBD1 (6 bases). This TCR came from a young woman with Graves' hyperthyroidism. The CDR3 DNA reads TGTGCCAGCAAGATGGACAGTTGGGCAGGCACCATATATTTT. Translating it yields CASKMDSWAGTIYF.